One and the same sample provided the 3 T cell receptor beta chains below, sequenced in a study of spatial heterogeneity in lung cancer. Time point meaning: blood at routine non-recurrence follow-up after resection. Material for sequencing was whole RNA from tumor, nontumor lung or frozen PBMC, left unsorted. TCRdb recomputed calls from the 5' RACE reads with MiXCR, one row per CDR3 protein. The sample shows around 110,000 distinct CDR3 sequences, over 9% of them seen only once. This specimen consisted of PBMCs, obtained at follow-up. Source of these receptors: a male donor with early-stage non-small cell lung cancer.

The chain joins TRBV6-6 to TRBJ2-2; 8 bases match TRBD1. The CDR3 consists of 16 residues. Germline V gene data show CDR1 as MNHNY and CDR2 as SVGAGI (reference sequence). After removal of 7 bases from V and 2 bases from J, the junction contained 9 bases not matched to a gene. The CDR3 loop is CASNNGQGRNTGELFF. The CDR3 region has the DNA TGTGCCAGCAACAACGGACAGGGAAGAAACACCGGGGAGCTGTTTTTT.

This clonotype turned up a few times. The rearrangement joins TRBV10-2 to TRBJ1-6; 12 bases fit TRBD1. The CDR3 consists of 15 residues. The V gene's germline CDR1 is WSHSY and CDR2 SAAADI. V dropped 10 bases and J dropped 7; count of bases not matched to a gene: 8. Written as DNA, the CDR3 is TGCGCCACCTCCGGGACAGGGGGCATGAATTCACCCCTCCACTTT. It yields the protein CATSGTGGMNSPLHF.

This clonotype was counted at least ten times. DNA for the CDR3: TGTGCCAGCAGCTTAGATGGCAATCAGCCCCAGCATTTT. This translates into CASSLDGNQPQHF. The chain links TRBV7-2 to TRBJ1-5; no reliable D call. This CDR3 region has 13 residues. The V gene lost 1 base and the J gene lost 2 bases, with 3 bases spanning the gap. Germline loops: CDR1 SGHTA, CDR2 FQGNSA.